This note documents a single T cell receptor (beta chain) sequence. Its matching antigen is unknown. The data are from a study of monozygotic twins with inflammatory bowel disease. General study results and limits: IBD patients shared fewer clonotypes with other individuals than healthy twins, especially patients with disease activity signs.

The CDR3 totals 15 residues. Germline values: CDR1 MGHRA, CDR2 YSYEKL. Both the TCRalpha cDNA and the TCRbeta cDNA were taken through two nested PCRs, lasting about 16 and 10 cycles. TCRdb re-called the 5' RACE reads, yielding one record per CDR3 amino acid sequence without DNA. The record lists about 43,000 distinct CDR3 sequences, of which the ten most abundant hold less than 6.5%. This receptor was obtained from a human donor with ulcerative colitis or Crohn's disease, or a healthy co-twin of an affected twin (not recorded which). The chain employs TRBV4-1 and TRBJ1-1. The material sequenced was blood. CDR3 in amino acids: CASSQNTAVNTEAFF.